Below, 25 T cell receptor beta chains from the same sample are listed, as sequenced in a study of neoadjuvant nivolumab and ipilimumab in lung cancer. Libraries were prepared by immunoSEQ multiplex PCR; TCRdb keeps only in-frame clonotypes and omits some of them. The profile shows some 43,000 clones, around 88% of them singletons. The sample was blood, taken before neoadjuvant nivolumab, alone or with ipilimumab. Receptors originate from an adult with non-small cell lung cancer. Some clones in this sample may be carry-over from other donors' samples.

The CDR3 protein is CASSLGAGAQETQYF. In DNA, the CDR3 is TGCGCCAGCAGCTTGGGGGCGGGGGCCCAAGAGACCCAGTACTTC. V and J are TRBV5-1 and TRBJ2-5, with D perhaps matching TRBD2 (7 bases). Germline values: CDR1 SGHRS, CDR2 YFSETQ. There are 15 residues in the CDR3. Trimming took 0 bases from V and 1 from J, leaving 10 bases between them.

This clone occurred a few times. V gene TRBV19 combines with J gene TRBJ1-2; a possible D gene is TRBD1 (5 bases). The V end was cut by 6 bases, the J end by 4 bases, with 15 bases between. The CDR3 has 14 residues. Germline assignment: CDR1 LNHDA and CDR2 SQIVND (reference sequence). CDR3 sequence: CASSYSGTPYGYTF. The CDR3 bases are TGTGCCAGTAGCTATTCCGGGACCCCCTATGGCTACACCTTC.

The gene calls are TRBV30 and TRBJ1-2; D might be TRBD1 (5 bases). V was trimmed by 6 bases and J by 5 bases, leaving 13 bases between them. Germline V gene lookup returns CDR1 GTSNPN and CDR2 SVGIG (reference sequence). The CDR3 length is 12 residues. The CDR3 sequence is CACGAVDYGYTF. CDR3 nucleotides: TGTGCCTGCGGGGCGGTGGATTATGGCTACACCTTC.

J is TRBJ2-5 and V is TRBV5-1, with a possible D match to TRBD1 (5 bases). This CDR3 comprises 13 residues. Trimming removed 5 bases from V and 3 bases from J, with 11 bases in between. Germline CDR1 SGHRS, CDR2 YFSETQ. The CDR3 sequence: CASRTVQEETQYF. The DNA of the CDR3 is TGCGCCAGCAGAACAGTACAGGAAGAGACCCAGTACTTC.

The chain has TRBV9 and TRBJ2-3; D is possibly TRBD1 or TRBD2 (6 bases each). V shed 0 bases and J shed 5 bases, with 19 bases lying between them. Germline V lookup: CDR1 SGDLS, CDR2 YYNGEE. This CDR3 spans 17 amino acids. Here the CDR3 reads CASSVDPVGGAVDTQYF. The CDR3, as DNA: TGTGCCAGCAGCGTAGACCCGGTGGGGGGCGCGGTAGATACGCAGTATTTT.

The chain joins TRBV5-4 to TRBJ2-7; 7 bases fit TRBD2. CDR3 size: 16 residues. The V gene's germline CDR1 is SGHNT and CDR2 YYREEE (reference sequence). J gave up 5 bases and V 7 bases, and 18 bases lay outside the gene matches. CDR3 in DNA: TGTGCCAGCGCGGCCATGGGGGGAGGGAGGGCCAACGAGCAGTACTTC. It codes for CASAAMGGGRANEQYF.

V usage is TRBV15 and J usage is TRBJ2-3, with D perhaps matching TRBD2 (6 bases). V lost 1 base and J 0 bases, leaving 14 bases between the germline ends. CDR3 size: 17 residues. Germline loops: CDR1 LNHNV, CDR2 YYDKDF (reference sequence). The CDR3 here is CATSRGPASASTDTQYF. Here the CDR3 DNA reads TGTGCCACCAGCAGAGGTCCGGCTAGCGCTAGCACAGATACGCAGTATTTT.

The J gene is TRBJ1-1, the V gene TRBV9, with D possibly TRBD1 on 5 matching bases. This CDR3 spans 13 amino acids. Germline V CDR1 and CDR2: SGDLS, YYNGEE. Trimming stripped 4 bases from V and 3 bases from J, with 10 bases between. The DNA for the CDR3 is TGTGCCAGCAGCCCCCGAGGGGACACTGAAGCTTTCTTT. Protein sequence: CASSPRGDTEAFF.

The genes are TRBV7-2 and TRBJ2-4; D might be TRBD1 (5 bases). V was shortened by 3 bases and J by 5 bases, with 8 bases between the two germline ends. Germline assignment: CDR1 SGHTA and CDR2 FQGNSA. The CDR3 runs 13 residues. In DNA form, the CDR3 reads TGTGCCAGCAGCTTTCAGGGTCAAAACATTCAGTACTTC. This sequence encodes CASSFQGQNIQYF. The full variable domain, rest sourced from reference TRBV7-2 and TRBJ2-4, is GAGVSQSPSNKVTEKGKDVELRCDPISGHTALYWYRQSLGQGLEFLIYFQGNSAPDKSGLPSDRFSAERTGGSVSTLTIQRTQQEDSAVYLCASSFQGQNIQYFGAGTRLSVL.

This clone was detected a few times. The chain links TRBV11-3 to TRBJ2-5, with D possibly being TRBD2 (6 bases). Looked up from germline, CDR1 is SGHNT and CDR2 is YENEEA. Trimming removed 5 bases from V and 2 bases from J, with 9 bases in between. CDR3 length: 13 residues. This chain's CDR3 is CASSPGLQETQYF. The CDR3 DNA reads TGTGCCAGCAGCCCGGGACTGCAAGAGACCCAGTACTTC.

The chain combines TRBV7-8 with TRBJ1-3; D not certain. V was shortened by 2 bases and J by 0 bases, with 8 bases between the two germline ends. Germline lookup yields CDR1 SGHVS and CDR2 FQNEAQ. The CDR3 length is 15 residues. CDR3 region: CASSLRESSGNTIYF. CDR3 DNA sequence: TGTGCCAGCAGCTTAAGGGAAAGCTCTGGAAACACCATATATTTT.

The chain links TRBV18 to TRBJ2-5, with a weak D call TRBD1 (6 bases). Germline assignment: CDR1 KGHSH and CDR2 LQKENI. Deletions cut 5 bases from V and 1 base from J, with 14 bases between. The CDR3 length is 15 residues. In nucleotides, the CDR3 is TGTGCCAGCTCAGCGATGACAGGTTTCCAAGAGACCCAGTACTTC. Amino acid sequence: CASSAMTGFQETQYF.

The DNA for the CDR3 is TGCAGCGTTGAAGTAAAAACTAGCGGGAGTTCCTACGAGCAGTACTTC. This codes for CSVEVKTSGSSYEQYF. This chain uses TRBV29-1 with TRBJ2-7, with 11 bases lining up with TRBD2. The germline V gene has CDR1 SQVTM and CDR2 ANQGSEA. CDR3 length equals 16 residues. V trimming: 1 base; J trimming: 1 base; junction bases outside the gene matches: 6.

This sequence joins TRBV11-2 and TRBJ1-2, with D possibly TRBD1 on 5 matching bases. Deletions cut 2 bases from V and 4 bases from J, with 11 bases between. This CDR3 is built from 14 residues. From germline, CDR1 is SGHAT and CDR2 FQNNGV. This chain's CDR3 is CASSLTGVGYGYTF. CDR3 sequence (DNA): TGTGCCAGCAGCTTAACGGGGGTCGGCTATGGCTACACCTTC.

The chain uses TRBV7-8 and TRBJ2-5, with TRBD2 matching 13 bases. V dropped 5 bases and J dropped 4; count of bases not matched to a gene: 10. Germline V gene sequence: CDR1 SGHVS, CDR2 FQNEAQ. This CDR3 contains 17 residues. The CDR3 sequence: CASSPRTSGSWPETQYF. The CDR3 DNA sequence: TGTGCCAGCAGCCCCCGGACTAGCGGGAGTTGGCCAGAGACCCAGTACTTC.

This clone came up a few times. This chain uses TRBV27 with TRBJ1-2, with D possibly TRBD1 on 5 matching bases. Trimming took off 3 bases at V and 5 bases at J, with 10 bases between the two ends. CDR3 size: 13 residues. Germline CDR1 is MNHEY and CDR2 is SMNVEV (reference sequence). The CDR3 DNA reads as TGTGCCAGCAGTTTGGGGCCGGGGTATGGCTACACCTTC. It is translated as CASSLGPGYGYTF.

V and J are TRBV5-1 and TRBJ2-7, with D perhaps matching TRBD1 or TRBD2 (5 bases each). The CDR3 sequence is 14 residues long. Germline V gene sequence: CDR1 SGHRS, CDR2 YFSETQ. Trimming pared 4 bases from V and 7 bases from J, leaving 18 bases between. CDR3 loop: CASSPAGASREQYF. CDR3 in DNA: TGCGCCAGCAGCCCCGCCGGGGCCTCACGGGAGCAGTACTTC.

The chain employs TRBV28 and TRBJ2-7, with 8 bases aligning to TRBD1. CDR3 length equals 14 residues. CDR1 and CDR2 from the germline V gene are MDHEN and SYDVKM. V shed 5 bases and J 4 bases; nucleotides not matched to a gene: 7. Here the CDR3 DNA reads TGTGCCAGCAGTCTAGGACAGGGTGGTTACGAGCAGTACTTC. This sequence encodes CASSLGQGGYEQYF.

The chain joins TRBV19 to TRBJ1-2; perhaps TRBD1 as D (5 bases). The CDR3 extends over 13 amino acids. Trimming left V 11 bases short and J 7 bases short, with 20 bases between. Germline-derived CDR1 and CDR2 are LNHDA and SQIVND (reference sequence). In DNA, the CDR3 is TGTGCCTCTACGGGGGGTCACCCCCTTGGCTACACCTTC. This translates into CASTGGHPLGYTF.

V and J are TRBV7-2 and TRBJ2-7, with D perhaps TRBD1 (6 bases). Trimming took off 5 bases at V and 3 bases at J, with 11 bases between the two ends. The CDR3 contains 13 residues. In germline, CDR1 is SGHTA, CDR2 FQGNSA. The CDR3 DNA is TGTGCCAGCAGCACAGGGCAGATCTACGAGCAGTACTTC. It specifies CASSTGQIYEQYF.

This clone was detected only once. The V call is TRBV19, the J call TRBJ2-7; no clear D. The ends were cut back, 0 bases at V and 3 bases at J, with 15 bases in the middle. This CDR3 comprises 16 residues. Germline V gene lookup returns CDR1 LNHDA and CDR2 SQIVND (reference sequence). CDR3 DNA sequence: TGTGCCAGTAGTATAGAACATTACCCCTCTCGCTACGAGCAGTACTTC. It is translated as CASSIEHYPSRYEQYF.

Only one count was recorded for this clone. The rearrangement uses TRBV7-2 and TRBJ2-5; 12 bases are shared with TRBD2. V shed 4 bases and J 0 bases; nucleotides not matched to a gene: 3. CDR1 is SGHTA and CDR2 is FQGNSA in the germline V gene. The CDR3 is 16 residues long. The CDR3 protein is CASSWTSGTNQETQYF. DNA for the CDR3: TGTGCCAGCAGCTGGACTAGCGGGACTAACCAAGAGACCCAGTACTTC.

The CDR3 region is CASSYGRFFQPQHF. The CDR3 DNA is TGTGCCAGCAGTTACGGACGGTTTTTCCAGCCCCAGCATTTT. This chain joins TRBV27 and TRBJ1-5; D gene unclear. This CDR3 region has 14 residues. Trimming took off 4 bases at V and 7 bases at J, with 14 bases between the two ends. Germline lookup yields CDR1 MNHEY and CDR2 SMNVEV (reference sequence).

The CDR3, as DNA: TGCGCCAGCAGCCAAGACTACCCGCCCTACAATGAGCAGTTCTTC. As protein: CASSQDYPPYNEQFF. V is TRBV4-1 and J is TRBJ2-1; D is unclear. The CDR3 runs to 15 residues. The germline V and J ends were trimmed by 0 bases and 2 bases, with 8 bases remaining between them. Germline CDR1 reads MGHRA; CDR2 reads YSYEKL.

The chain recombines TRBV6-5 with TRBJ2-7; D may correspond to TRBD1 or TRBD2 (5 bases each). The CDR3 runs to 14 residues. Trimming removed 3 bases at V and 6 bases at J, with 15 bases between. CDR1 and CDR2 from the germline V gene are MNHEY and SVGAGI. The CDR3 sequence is CASSYNPGTGEQYF. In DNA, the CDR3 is TGTGCCAGCAGTTATAATCCGGGGACGGGCGAGCAGTACTTC.